The entry below describes one TCR beta chain. The data stem from a study of blood T cell repertoires in COVID-19. Study as a whole: T cells, B-cell-depleted T cells, or PBMCs provided the cDNA or gDNA that served as material.

The CDR3 sequence is 13 residues long. Trimming pared 8 bases from V and 7 bases from J, leaving 14 bases between. CDR1 and CDR2 from the germline V gene are SNHLY and FYNNEI. Using immunoSEQ multiplex PCR, the repertoire was profiled, and TCRdb retains in-frame clones only, with some absent. The sample contains about 200,000 clones, around 80% of which appear only once. This TCR derives from a woman aged 40 to 50 with acute or convalescent COVID-19. The chain links TRBV2 to TRBJ2-2; TRBD2 is a possible D gene (6 bases). Input material: peripheral blood. CDR3 sequence reads: CASQEGVYGELFF. Here the CDR3 DNA reads TGTGCCAGCCAGGAGGGAGTTTACGGGGAGCTGTTTTTT.